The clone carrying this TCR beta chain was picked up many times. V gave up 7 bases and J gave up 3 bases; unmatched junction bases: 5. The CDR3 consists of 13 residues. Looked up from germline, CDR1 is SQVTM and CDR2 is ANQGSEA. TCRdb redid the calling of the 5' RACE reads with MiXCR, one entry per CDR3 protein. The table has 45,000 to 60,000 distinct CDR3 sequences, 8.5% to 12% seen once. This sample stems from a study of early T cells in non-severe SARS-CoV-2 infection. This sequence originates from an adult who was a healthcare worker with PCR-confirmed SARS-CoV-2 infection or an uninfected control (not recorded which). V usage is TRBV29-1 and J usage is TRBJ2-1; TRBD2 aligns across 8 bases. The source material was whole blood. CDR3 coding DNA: TGCAGCGGGGGAACTAGCGGCTACAATGAGCAGTTCTTC. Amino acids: CSGGTSGYNEQFF.